This entry lists 12 T cell receptor beta chains sequenced from one sample in a study of cytomegalovirus exposure and HLA in healthy donors. The study ran its PCR with 60 Vbeta and 13 Jbeta primers. The assay was immunoSEQ multiplex PCR, and TCRdb's table has in-frame clones only and misses some. The sample has under 200,000 clones; just under 80% are singletons. Input material: PBMCs. All receptors derive from a woman in her 40s in good health and CMV-seropositive.

The V call is TRBV30, the J call TRBJ1-2; D is ambiguous. This CDR3 contains 14 residues. V lost 2 bases and J 3 bases, leaving 13 bases between the germline ends. Germline V gene sequence: CDR1 GTSNPN, CDR2 SVGIG (reference sequence). The CDR3 reads CAWSQPQKYYGYTF. In DNA, the CDR3 is TGTGCCTGGAGTCAACCCCAGAAATACTATGGCTACACCTTC.

The chain couples TRBV29-1 to TRBJ1-2, with D possibly TRBD1 on 5 matching bases. The germline V gene encodes CDR1 SQVTM and CDR2 ANQGSEA. The V and J ends lost 7 bases and 7 bases respectively, with 16 bases between them. The CDR3 covers 12 residues. As DNA, the CDR3 is TGCAGCGGGCGGACACCACTATCTGGCTACACCTTC. It is translated as CSGRTPLSGYTF.

V and J are TRBV9 and TRBJ1-2; D is ambiguous. CDR3 length: 14 amino acids. The germline CDR1 and CDR2 sequences are SGDLS and YYNGEE. Trimming stripped 0 bases from V and 4 bases from J, with 10 bases between. CDR3 sequence reads: CASSVEAGGYGYTF. CDR3 nucleotide sequence: TGTGCCAGCAGCGTAGAGGCGGGAGGCTATGGCTACACCTTC. Together with reference TRBV9 and TRBJ1-2, the CDR3 gives the full variable domain: DSGVTQTPKHLITATGQRVTLRCSPRSGDLSVYWYQQSLDQGLQFLIQYYNGEERAKGNILERFSAQQFPDLHSELNLSSLELGDSALYFCASSVEAGGYGYTFGSGTRLTVV.

The V gene is TRBV5-4, the J gene TRBJ1-1; D ambiguous. Trimming took 4 bases from V and 2 from J, leaving 6 bases between them. Germline assignment: CDR1 SGHNT and CDR2 YYREEE (reference sequence). CDR3 length: 12 amino acids. The CDR3: CASSHVNTEAFF. The CDR3 DNA sequence: TGTGCCAGCAGCCATGTTAACACTGAAGCTTTCTTT. Combining the CDR3 with reference TRBV5-4 and TRBJ1-1 gives the whole variable domain ETGVTQSPTHLIKTRGQQVTLRCSSQSGHNTVSWYQQALGQGPQFIFQYYREEENGRGNFPPRFSGLQFPNYSSELNVNALELDDSALYLCASSHVNTEAFFGQGTRLTVV.

The CDR3 DNA is TGTGCCAGCAGCTTAGACTTTGTTAACACCGGGGAGCTGTTTTTT. Translated, it gives CASSLDFVNTGELFF. The chain is built from TRBV7-6 and TRBJ2-2; D call uncertain. The CDR3 runs 15 residues. Germline V gene lookup returns CDR1 SGHVS and CDR2 FNYEAQ. Trimming cost V 1 base and J 2 bases, with 8 bases left between them.

V is TRBV6-1 and J is TRBJ2-3, with 9 bases identical to TRBD1. V trimming: 6 bases; J trimming: 6 bases; junction bases outside the gene matches: 4. Germline V gene lookup returns CDR1 MNHNS and CDR2 SASEGT. The CDR3 is made up of 13 amino acids. The CDR3 DNA is TGTGCCAGCAGGGGGACAGGGTTGGATACGCAGTATTTT. Its translation: CASRGTGLDTQYF.

The chain couples TRBV6-5 to TRBJ2-3; tentatively, D is TRBD2 (6 bases). This CDR3 contains 13 residues. Germline V lookup: CDR1 MNHEY, CDR2 SVGAGI. Trimming took off 8 bases at V and 5 bases at J, with 14 bases between the two ends. The CDR3 protein is CASGRRRIDTQYF. The CDR3 coding sequence is TGTGCCAGCGGGAGGAGACGGATAGATACGCAGTATTTT.

The chain recombines TRBV7-9 with TRBJ1-4, with D perhaps matching TRBD1 (6 bases). Per germline, CDR1 SEHNR and CDR2 FQNEAQ (reference sequence). The CDR3 is 17 amino acids. V gave up 4 bases and J gave up 5 bases, with 20 bases separating them. CDR3 region: CASSSPLDRFQNEKLFF. The CDR3 nucleotides read TGTGCCAGCAGCTCCCCCCTTGACAGGTTCCAAAATGAAAAACTGTTTTTT.

V is TRBV4-1 and J is TRBJ2-5; 7 positions agree with TRBD2. The germline V gene encodes CDR1 MGHRA and CDR2 YSYEKL. The V gene end was trimmed by 2 bases and the J gene end by 5 bases; junction bases not matched to a gene: 5. The CDR3 covers 14 residues. In nucleotides, the CDR3 is TGCGCCAGCAGCCAAATCGGGGGGTCGGAGACCCAGTACTTC. This gives the protein CASSQIGGSETQYF.

V usage is TRBV28 and J usage is TRBJ1-2; 9 positions match TRBD1. Trimming at V came to 6 bases and at J to 7 bases, leaving 9 bases not matched to a gene. The germline gives CDR1 MDHEN, CDR2 SYDVKM. CDR3 length: 14 residues. The CDR3 protein is CASRPPGQGFGYTF. CDR3 DNA sequence: TGTGCCAGCAGGCCTCCGGGACAGGGCTTTGGCTACACCTTC.

CDR3 sequence (DNA): TGTGCCAGCAGTGAGAAACACGTCTATGGCTACACCTTC. Protein sequence: CASSEKHVYGYTF. The genes are TRBV6-1 and TRBJ1-2, with D unresolved. The CDR3 has 13 amino acids. V was trimmed by 3 bases and J by 4 bases, leaving 9 bases between them. Germline loops: CDR1 MNHNS, CDR2 SASEGT.

This chain joins TRBV15 and TRBJ2-3, with D possibly TRBD2 on 6 matching bases. Trimming left V 7 bases short and J 2 bases short, with 10 bases between. The CDR3 has 13 amino acids. Per the germline V gene, CDR1 is LNHNV and CDR2 is YYDKDF (reference sequence). CDR3 sequence: CATTAGTTDTQYF. The CDR3 nucleotides are TGTGCCACCACGGCGGGAACCACAGATACGCAGTATTTT.